This entry lists 6 T cell receptor beta chains sequenced from one sample in a study of blood T cells in healthy people across ages. Next came a second PCR, run for about 6 to 11 cycles, which used a sample-barcoded 5' primer along with a J-beta primer mix. TCRdb recomputed calls from the 5' RACE reads with MiXCR, one row per CDR3 protein. The sample lists about 640,000 distinct CDR3 sequences, approximately 59% occurring once. Source material: blood. Every receptor here comes from a man between 60 and 70 years old in good health.

DNA for the CDR3: TGTGCCAGCAGTTCCCCGGCAGGTGGGAGGGTAGAGACCCAGTACTTC. Its translation is CASSSPAGGRVETQYF. The V call is TRBV28, the J call TRBJ2-5; 7 nucleotides line up with TRBD2. The CDR3 is made up of 16 amino acids. The germline V gene encodes CDR1 MDHEN and CDR2 SYDVKM. Trimming cost V 4 bases and J 4 bases; bases outside gene matches: 12.

In regard to this clonotype: At one end, the junction sequence differs from germline, possibly due to a read error. The chain is built from TRBV29-1 and TRBJ1-2; D possibly corresponds to TRBD1 (5 bases). Germline loops: CDR1 SQVTM, CDR2 ANQGSEA. The CDR3 extends over 14 amino acids. CDR3 sequence: CSVGRQHAVRGYTF. The CDR3 region has the DNA TGTAGCGTTGGGAGACAGCACGCGGTTCGTGGCTACACCTTC.

This clonotype was detected only once. The chain joins TRBV12-3 or TRBV12-4 to TRBJ1-6, with 10 bases lining up with TRBD1. J lost 8 bases, V lost 4 bases, and 8 bases had no gene match. This CDR3 has 16 residues. The CDR3 reads CASSSEHGTGDSPLHF. The CDR3 nucleotides read TGTGCCAGCAGTTCTGAACACGGGACAGGGGATTCACCCCTCCACTTT.

This clonotype was detected a few times. V is TRBV3-1 and J is TRBJ2-1; 11 bases match TRBD2. There are 16 residues in the CDR3. Losses at the gene ends were 0 bases for V and 15 bases for J; bases not matched to a gene: 13. Germline CDR1 and CDR2: LGHDT and YNNKEL (reference sequence). The CDR3 region is CASSQDMVAGGRMPFF. The CDR3 bases are TGTGCCAGCAGCCAAGATATGGTAGCGGGGGGGCGGATGCCGTTCTTC.

This clonotype was recorded only once. This rearrangement joins TRBV7-9 to TRBJ1-1, with TRBD1 identical over 8 bases. J was trimmed by 2 bases and V by 4 bases; bases with no gene match: 6. CDR3 length equals 15 residues. The germline gives CDR1 SEHNR, CDR2 FQNEAQ (reference sequence). CDR3 protein: CASSSMGQDNTEAFF. DNA of the CDR3: TGTGCCAGCAGCTCCATGGGACAGGATAACACTGAAGCTTTCTTT.

The genes are TRBV20-1 and TRBJ2-7; D uncertain. The CDR3 spans 13 residues. V lost 0 bases, J lost 2 bases, and 8 bases lay in between. Germline CDR1 reads DFQATT; CDR2 reads SNEGSKA (reference sequence). The CDR3 protein is CSARDLPAYEQYF. CDR3 nucleotides: TGCAGTGCTAGAGATCTACCAGCCTACGAGCAGTACTTC.